This TCR beta chain appears in the sequencing data of a study of CD8 T cells in Susac syndrome. Study details: The sequenced Susac syndrome patients comprised roughly 6 with active disease and roughly 8 in remission. Patients with Susac syndrome were therapy-naive, taking corticosteroids, with some also receiving intravenous immunoglobulin, or taking intravenous immunoglobulin alone at the time their blood was drawn.

Reverse transcription used about 0.5 to 1 ug RNA and random hexamers. TCRdb used MiXCR to reprocess the immunoSEQ multiplex PCR reads, holding one entry per CDR3 protein. This table holds 150,000 to 200,000 distinct CDR3 sequences, roughly 94% found once. With respect to this clonotype: Its target is not known.

Points from the study as a whole: Clonal expansion was not observed in the Susac syndrome CD4+ T cell repertoires.

The V end was cut by 10 bases, the J end by 3 bases, with 16 bases between. This CDR3 region has 13 residues. In germline, CDR1 is SGHRS, CDR2 YFSETQ. This TCR was sampled from a human donor with Susac syndrome. Sequenced input: CD4+ T cells from PBMCs. The chain recombines TRBV5-1 with TRBJ1-2; D gene uncertain. Written as DNA, the CDR3 is TGCGCCTCTTCAAGCGTGGGTGACTATGGCTACACCTTC. Amino acid sequence: CASSSVGDYGYTF.